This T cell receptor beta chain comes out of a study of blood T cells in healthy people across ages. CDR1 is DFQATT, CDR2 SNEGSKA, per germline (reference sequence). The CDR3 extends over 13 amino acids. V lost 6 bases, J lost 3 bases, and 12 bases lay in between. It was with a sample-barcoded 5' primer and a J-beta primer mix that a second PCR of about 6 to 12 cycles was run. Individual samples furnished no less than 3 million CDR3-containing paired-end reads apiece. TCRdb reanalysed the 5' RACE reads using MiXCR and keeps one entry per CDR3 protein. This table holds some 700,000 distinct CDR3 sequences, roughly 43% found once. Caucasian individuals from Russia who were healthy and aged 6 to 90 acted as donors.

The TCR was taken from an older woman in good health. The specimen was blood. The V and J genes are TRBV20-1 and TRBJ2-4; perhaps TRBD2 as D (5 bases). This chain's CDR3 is CSAHGRGKNIQYF. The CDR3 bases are TGCAGTGCCCATGGGAGAGGCAAAAACATTCAGTACTTC.